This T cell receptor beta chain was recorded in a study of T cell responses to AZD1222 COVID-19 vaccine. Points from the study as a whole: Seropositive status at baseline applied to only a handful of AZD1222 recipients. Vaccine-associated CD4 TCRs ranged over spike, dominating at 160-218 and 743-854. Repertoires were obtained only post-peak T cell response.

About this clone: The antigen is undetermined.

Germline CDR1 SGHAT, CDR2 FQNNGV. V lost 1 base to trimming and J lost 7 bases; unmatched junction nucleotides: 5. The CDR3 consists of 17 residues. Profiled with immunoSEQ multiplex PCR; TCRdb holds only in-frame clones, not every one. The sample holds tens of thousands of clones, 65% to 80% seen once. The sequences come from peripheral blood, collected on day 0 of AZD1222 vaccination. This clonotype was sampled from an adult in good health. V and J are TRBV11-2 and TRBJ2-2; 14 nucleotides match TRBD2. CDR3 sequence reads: CASSLGGTSGRHGELFF. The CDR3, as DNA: TGTGCCAGCAGCTTAGGCGGGACTAGCGGGAGACACGGGGAGCTGTTTTTT.